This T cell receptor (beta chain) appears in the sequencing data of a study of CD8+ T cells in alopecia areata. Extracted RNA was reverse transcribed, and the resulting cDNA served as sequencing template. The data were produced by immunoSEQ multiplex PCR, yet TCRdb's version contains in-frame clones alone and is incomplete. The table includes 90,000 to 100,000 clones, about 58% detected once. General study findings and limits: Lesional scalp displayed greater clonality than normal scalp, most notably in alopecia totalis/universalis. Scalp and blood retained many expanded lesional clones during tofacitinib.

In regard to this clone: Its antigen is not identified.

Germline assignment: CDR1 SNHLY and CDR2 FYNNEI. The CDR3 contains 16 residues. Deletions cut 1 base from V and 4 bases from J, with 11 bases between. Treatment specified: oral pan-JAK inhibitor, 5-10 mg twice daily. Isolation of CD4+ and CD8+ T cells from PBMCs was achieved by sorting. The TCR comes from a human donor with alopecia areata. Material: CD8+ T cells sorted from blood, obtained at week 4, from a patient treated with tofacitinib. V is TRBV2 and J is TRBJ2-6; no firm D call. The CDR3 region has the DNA TGTGCCAGCAGTGAAGAGGTGGGGTCCGGGGCCAACGTCCTGACTTTC. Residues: CASSEEVGSGANVLTF.